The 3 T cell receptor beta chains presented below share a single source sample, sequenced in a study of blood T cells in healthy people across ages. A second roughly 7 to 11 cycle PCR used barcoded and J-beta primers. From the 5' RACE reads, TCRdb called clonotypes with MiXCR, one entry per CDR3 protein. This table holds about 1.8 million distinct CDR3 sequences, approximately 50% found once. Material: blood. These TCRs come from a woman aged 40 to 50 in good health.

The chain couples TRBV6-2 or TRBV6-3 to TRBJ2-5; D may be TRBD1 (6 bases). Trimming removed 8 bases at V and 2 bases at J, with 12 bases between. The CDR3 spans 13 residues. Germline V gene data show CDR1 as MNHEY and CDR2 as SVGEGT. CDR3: CASHDRQQETQYF. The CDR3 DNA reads TGTGCCAGCCATGACAGGCAACAAGAGACCCAGTACTTC.

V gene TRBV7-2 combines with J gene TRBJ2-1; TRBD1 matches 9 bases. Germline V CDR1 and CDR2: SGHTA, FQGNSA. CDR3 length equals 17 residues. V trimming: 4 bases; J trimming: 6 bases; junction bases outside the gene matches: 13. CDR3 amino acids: CASSSKGWTGVVNEQFF. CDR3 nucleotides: TGTGCCAGCAGCTCGAAGGGTTGGACAGGGGTGGTCAATGAGCAGTTCTTC.

The CDR3 DNA follows: TGTGCCAGCAGCTCCGGGACAGGGTCTTACTATGGCTACACCTTC. Protein sequence: CASSSGTGSYYGYTF. V and J are TRBV5-6 and TRBJ1-2; TRBD1 matches at 9 bases. V lost 3 bases and J lost 3; bases outside the gene matches: 6. The CDR3 loop spans 15 amino acids. Germline loops: CDR1 SGHDT, CDR2 YYEEEE.